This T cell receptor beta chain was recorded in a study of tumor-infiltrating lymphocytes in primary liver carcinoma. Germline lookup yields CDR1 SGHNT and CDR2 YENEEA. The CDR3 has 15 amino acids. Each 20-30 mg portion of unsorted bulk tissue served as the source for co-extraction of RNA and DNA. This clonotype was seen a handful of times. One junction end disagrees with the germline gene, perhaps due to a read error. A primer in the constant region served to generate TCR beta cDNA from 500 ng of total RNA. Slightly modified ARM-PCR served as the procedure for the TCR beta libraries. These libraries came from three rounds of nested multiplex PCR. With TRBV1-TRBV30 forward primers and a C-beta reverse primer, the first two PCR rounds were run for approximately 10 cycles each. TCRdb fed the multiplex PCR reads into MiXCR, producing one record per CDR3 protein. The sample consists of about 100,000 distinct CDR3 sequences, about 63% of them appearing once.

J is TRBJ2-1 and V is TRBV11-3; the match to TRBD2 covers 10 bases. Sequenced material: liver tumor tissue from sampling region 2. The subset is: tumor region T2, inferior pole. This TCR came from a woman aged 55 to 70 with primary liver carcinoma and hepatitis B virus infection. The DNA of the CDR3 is TGTGTCAGCAGCATAGGTACTAGCGGGAAGCTTGAGCAGTTCTTC. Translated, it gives CVSSIGTSGKLEQFF.